These 22 T cell receptor beta chains came from one sample sequenced in a study of blood T cell repertoires in COVID-19. The method was immunoSEQ multiplex PCR; TCRdb's version includes in-frame clones alone and lacks a portion of them. Of tens of thousands of clones in the sample, about 84% were seen once. Sequenced material: peripheral blood. Receptor source: a woman aged 70 to 79 with acute or convalescent COVID-19.

The gene calls are TRBV2 and TRBJ1-6, with D tentatively TRBD1 (6 bases). The CDR3 is 16 residues long. The ends were cut back, 6 bases at V and 6 bases at J, with 18 bases in the middle. Germline V gives CDR1 SNHLY, CDR2 FYNNEI. The CDR3 protein is CASRQGRGISNSPLHF. In nucleotides, the CDR3 is TGTGCCAGCAGGCAGGGGAGGGGTATAAGTAATTCACCCCTCCACTTT.

This clone has a handful of counts. The V and J genes are TRBV7-9 and TRBJ1-2, with D tentatively TRBD1 (5 bases). The CDR3 totals 15 residues. Germline values: CDR1 SEHNR, CDR2 FQNEAQ (reference sequence). V lost 1 base, J lost 5 bases, and 14 bases lay in between. CDR3 protein: CASSLESSRQYGYTF. CDR3 in DNA: TGTGCCAGCAGCTTAGAAAGCAGCCGACAGTATGGCTACACCTTC.

The V and J genes are TRBV27 and TRBJ2-1; 10 bases align to TRBD2. There are 16 residues in the CDR3. With 7 bases clipped from V and 6 bases from J, the junction kept 12 bases outside the gene matches. Germline loops: CDR1 MNHEY, CDR2 SMNVEV (reference sequence). CDR3 bases: TGTGCCAGCAATCCGAGGCTGCTAGCGGGAGTCAATGAGCAGTTCTTC. Residues: CASNPRLLAGVNEQFF.

The rearrangement links TRBV3-1 (or the pseudogene TRBV3-2) to TRBJ1-3, with 7 bases matching TRBD1. V trimming: 4 bases; J trimming: 3 bases; junction bases outside the gene matches: 6. The length of the CDR3 is 15 residues. Germline V lookup: CDR1 LGHDT, CDR2 YNNKEL (reference sequence). CDR3 sequence: CASSPRQGDGNTIYF. As DNA, the CDR3 is TGTGCCAGCAGCCCTCGACAGGGTGATGGAAACACCATATATTTT.

The CDR3 protein is CASSGQGVTGELFF. CDR3 coding DNA: TGTGCCAGCTCGGGACAGGGGGTGACCGGGGAGCTGTTTTTT. The chain couples TRBV2 to TRBJ2-2; 11 bases fit TRBD1. This CDR3 has 14 amino acids. The germline CDR1 and CDR2 sequences are SNHLY and FYNNEI. V gave up 8 bases and J gave up 5 bases; unmatched junction bases: 4. Full variable domain (missing parts from reference TRBV2 and TRBJ2-2): EPEVTQTPSHQVTQMGQEVILRCVPISNHLYFYWYRQILGQKVEFLVSFYNNEISEKSEIFDDQFSVERPDGSNFTLKIRSTKLEDSAMYFCASSGQGVTGELFFGEGSRLTVL.

V gene TRBV5-4 combines with J gene TRBJ1-6; 10 positions match TRBD1. The CDR3 extends over 13 amino acids. After removal of 8 bases from V and 7 bases from J, the junction contained 3 bases not matched to a gene. CDR1 is SGHNT, CDR2 YYREEE, per germline (reference sequence). The CDR3 reads CASRQGANSPLHF. As DNA, the CDR3 is TGTGCCAGTCGACAGGGGGCGAATTCACCCCTCCACTTT.

The V gene is TRBV18, the J gene TRBJ1-5; D gene uncertain. Germline V gives CDR1 KGHSH, CDR2 LQKENI. The CDR3 is 13 amino acids. V was cut by 3 bases and J by 5 bases, with 8 bases left in between. CDR3 sequence reads: CASSPERDQPQHF. As DNA, the CDR3 is TGTGCCAGCTCACCCGAGAGGGATCAGCCCCAGCATTTT. Full variable domain (missing parts from reference TRBV18 and TRBJ1-5): NAGVMQNPRHLVRRRGQEARLRCSPMKGHSHVYWYRQLPEEGLKFMVYLQKENIIDESGMPKERFSAEFPKEGPSILRIQQVVRGDSAAYFCASSPERDQPQHFGDGTRLSIL.

The chain is built from TRBV11-2 and TRBJ2-2; 7 nucleotides agree with TRBD1. The V and J ends lost 3 bases and 1 base, in that order; junction bases with no gene match: 8. The CDR3 is made up of 17 amino acids. Germline lookup yields CDR1 SGHAT and CDR2 FQNNGV. CDR3 sequence reads: CASSLWGWTGNTGELFF. The CDR3 DNA reads as TGTGCCAGCAGCTTGTGGGGCTGGACAGGGAACACCGGGGAGCTGTTTTTT. Full variable domain (remainder filled in from reference TRBV11-2 and TRBJ2-2): EAGVAQSPRYKIIEKRQSVAFWCNPISGHATLYWYQQILGQGPKLLIQFQNNGVVDDSQLPKDRFSAERLKGVDSTLKIQPAKLEDSAVYLCASSLWGWTGNTGELFFGEGSRLTVL.

The genes are TRBV5-1 and TRBJ2-1; 7 bases match TRBD2. CDR3 length equals 14 residues. V dropped 4 bases and J dropped 5; count of bases not matched to a gene: 6. Germline V gene sequence: CDR1 SGHRS, CDR2 YFSETQ. This CDR3 is CASSPVGGNNEQFF. CDR3 DNA: TGCGCCAGCAGCCCCGTCGGGGGGAACAATGAGCAGTTCTTC.

The chain employs TRBV21-1 and TRBJ2-7; the table's D call, TRBD1, has no DNA check behind it. TRBV21-1 is given as a pseudogene. This CDR3 has 13 amino acids. This CDR3 reads CASPPTDPYEQYV. The CDR3 nucleotides are TGTGCCAGCCCCCCTACAGATCCATACGAGCAGTACGTC.

The chain joins TRBV3-1 (or the pseudogene TRBV3-2) to TRBJ2-7, with TRBD1 as a possible D gene (6 bases). Trimming removed 4 bases from V and 4 bases from J, with 14 bases in between. The CDR3 length is 14 residues. CDR1 is LGHDT, CDR2 YNNKEL, per germline (reference sequence). The CDR3 protein is CASSPQGLGYEQYV. CDR3 DNA sequence: TGTGCCAGCAGCCCACAGGGCCTTGGATACGAGCAGTACGTC.

The chain uses TRBV28 and TRBJ1-4; the D gene is possibly TRBD1 (6 bases). V lost 5 bases and J lost 7, with 17 bases in between. Per germline, CDR1 MDHEN and CDR2 SYDVKM. CDR3 length: 15 amino acids. CDR3 nucleotides: TGTGCCAGCAGTCTTGACAGGATATGGGGTGAAAAACTGTTTTTT. It yields the protein CASSLDRIWGEKLFF.

About this clone itself: Relative to the germline gene, one junction end is altered; a read error may explain this. The rearrangement joins TRBV11-2 to TRBJ2-3; D is unclear. This CDR3 is built from 16 residues. Per the germline V gene, CDR1 is SGHAT and CDR2 is FQNNGV. The CDR3 region has the DNA TGTGCCAGCACCTTAGGCCTCACACAGTTCACAGATACGCAGTATTTT. Protein sequence: CASTLGLTQFTDTQYF.

The V and J genes are TRBV28 and TRBJ1-2; the D is unclear. The CDR3 is made up of 14 amino acids. Germline CDR1 and CDR2: MDHEN and SYDVKM. V lost 5 bases and J lost 4, with 14 bases in between. The CDR3 sequence is CASSVFAQSYGYTF. The CDR3 DNA sequence: TGTGCCAGCAGTGTCTTTGCACAGTCCTATGGCTACACCTTC.

This sequence joins TRBV5-3 and TRBJ2-7; TRBD1 aligns across 8 bases. TRBV5-3 is noted as an ORF with a role that remains uncertain. Trimming took 4 bases from V and 4 from J; bases not matched to a gene: 10. The CDR3 length is 15 residues. The CDR3 nucleotides read TGTGCCAGAAGCCCAGTGTGGGACAGGTCTTACGAGCAGTACGTC. Amino acid sequence: CARSPVWDRSYEQYV.

The chain carries TRBV3-1 (or the pseudogene TRBV3-2) and TRBJ2-5, with TRBD1 as a possible D gene (6 bases). V lost 1 base and J 2 bases, leaving 8 bases between the germline ends. Per the germline V gene, CDR1 is LGHDT and CDR2 is YNNKEL (reference sequence). The CDR3 is made up of 14 amino acids. In nucleotides, the CDR3 is TGTGCCAGCAGCCAAGGGACAGTACAAGAGACCCAGTACTTC. Translating gives CASSQGTVQETQYF.

The chain carries TRBV7-9 and TRBJ2-1, with 11 bases fitting TRBD1. The CDR3 length is 15 residues. J gave up 7 bases and V 5 bases, and 7 bases lay outside the gene matches. Germline loops: CDR1 SEHNR, CDR2 FQNEAQ (reference sequence). CDR3 DNA: TGTGCCAGCAGCATGGGACAGGGGGGTGTGAATGAGCAGTTCTTC. Encoded protein: CASSMGQGGVNEQFF.

DNA of the CDR3: TGTGCCAGCCTTCTAGCCGGCGCTGGGGCCAACGTCCTGACTTTC. Encoded protein: CASLLAGAGANVLTF. The gene calls are TRBV5-4 and TRBJ2-6, with D possibly matching TRBD2 (5 bases). The CDR3 runs 15 residues. Germline CDR1 and CDR2: SGHNT and YYREEE (reference sequence). V lost 7 bases and J 2 bases, leaving 13 bases between the germline ends.

This clone was recorded a few times. The gene calls are TRBV6-5 and TRBJ1-6; 10 positions match TRBD1. The germline CDR1 and CDR2 sequences are MNHEY and SVGAGI. Unmatched junction bases numbered 6, after V lost 6 bases and J lost 10 bases. CDR3 length: 14 amino acids. Here the CDR3 DNA reads TGTGCCAGCAGCCGGGACAGGGGAGGCTCACCCCTCCACTTT. This codes for CASSRDRGGSPLHF.

The chain has TRBV12-3 or TRBV12-4 and TRBJ1-5, with D hard to call. This CDR3 has 13 residues. V was pared by 2 bases and J by 0 bases, with 2 bases between. CDR3 sequence: CASSLLSNQPQHF. The CDR3 nucleotides are TGTGCCAGCAGTTTACTTAGCAATCAGCCCCAGCATTTT.

This clone is a singleton in its sample. The chain is built from TRBV18 and TRBJ1-2; a weak D match, TRBD1 (5 bases). V lost 6 bases to trimming and J lost 4 bases, with 12 bases between them. Germline V gene lookup returns CDR1 KGHSH and CDR2 LQKENI. The CDR3 sequence is 13 residues long. The CDR3 is CASSVGTVYGYTF. The CDR3 coding sequence is TGTGCCAGCTCGGTAGGGACTGTCTATGGCTACACCTTC. Drawing the rest from reference TRBV18 and TRBJ1-2, the complete variable domain is NAGVMQNPRHLVRRRGQEARLRCSPMKGHSHVYWYRQLPEEGLKFMVYLQKENIIDESGMPKERFSAEFPKEGPSILRIQQVVRGDSAAYFCASSVGTVYGYTFGSGTRLTVV.

CDR3 nucleotides: TGTGCCACCAGCAGTGCTTCGGACAGAATGAATTCACCCCTCCACTTT. The encoded protein is CATSSASDRMNSPLHF. The J gene is TRBJ1-6, the V gene TRBV15, with D possibly being TRBD1 (6 bases). Germline CDR1 and CDR2: LNHNV and YYDKDF (reference sequence). Trimming removed 3 bases at V and 7 bases at J, with 16 bases between. The CDR3 sequence is 16 residues long.